This T cell receptor beta chain appears in the sequencing data of a study of neoadjuvant anti-PD-1 for oral cavity cancer. Overall study context: Around day 43, patients without progression received a fourth nivolumab dose before surgery.

TCRdb's table, derived via immunoSEQ multiplex PCR, lists solely in-frame clones and lacks some. The sample shows more than 10,000 clones, around 53% of them seen only once. This CDR3 comprises 12 residues. The V and J ends lost 6 bases and 5 bases respectively, with 10 bases between them. CDR1 is SNHLY, CDR2 FYNNEI, per germline. V usage is TRBV2 and J usage is TRBJ1-2; maybe TRBD1 (5 bases). The material sequenced was tumor tissue, taken before nivolumab (anti-PD-1) treatment. The sequence was collected from a person aged 40 to 85 with oral cavity squamous cell carcinoma. The CDR3 region is CASSTGYYGYTF. For the CDR3, the DNA is TGTGCCAGCAGCACAGGTTATTATGGCTACACCTTC.